Below, 9 T cell receptor beta chains from the same sample are listed, as sequenced in a study of identical twins. A single record per CDR3 protein comes from TCRdb applying MiXCR to the 5' RACE reads. The data hold around 240,000 distinct CDR3 sequences, with around 7% observed a single time. The data also belong to a second study, concerning yellow fever vaccine responses in identical twins.

Sequencing was performed on memory (CD45RO+) T cells sorted from blood. The receptors come from a woman between 18 and 29 years old in good health.

This chain joins TRBV6-1 and TRBJ2-3; possibly TRBD2 for D (6 bases). The V end lost 1 base, the J end lost 6 bases, and 14 bases lay between the germline ends. The CDR3 contains 15 residues. CDR1 is MNHNS, CDR2 SASEGT, per germline. The CDR3 bases are TGTGCCAGCAGTGAAGTGGGAGGAGGGACGGATACGCAGTATTTT. Translating gives CASSEVGGGTDTQYF.

The CDR3 loop is CASSQDIAKNIQYF. CDR3 nucleotides: TGTGCCAGCAGCCAAGACATAGCCAAAAACATTCAGTACTTC. V and J are TRBV6-5 and TRBJ2-4, with unresolved D. Germline CDR1 MNHEY, CDR2 SVGAGI. With 6 bases removed from V and 0 bases from J, the gap between germline ends came to 9 bases. The CDR3 covers 14 residues.

This clonotype showed up just a few times. The chain couples TRBV6-2 or TRBV6-3 to TRBJ1-2; 11 bases line up with TRBD1. CDR1 and CDR2 (germline): MNHEY, SVGEGT. The CDR3 consists of 16 residues. Trimming cost V 6 bases and J 5 bases; bases outside gene matches: 11. In nucleotides, the CDR3 is TGTGCCAGCAGCCCTGGACAGGGGGCGCGGGGGTATGGCTACACCTTC. Residues: CASSPGQGARGYGYTF.

The sample holds a few counts of this clonotype. The chain uses TRBV28 and TRBJ2-7, with 8 bases aligning to TRBD1. The germline gives CDR1 MDHEN, CDR2 SYDVKM. V was pared by 7 bases and J by 2 bases, with 10 bases of the junction left unmatched. The CDR3 spans 15 residues. CDR3 loop: CASNAAGTGTYEQYV. The CDR3 nucleotides are TGTGCCAGCAACGCCGCCGGGACAGGAACCTACGAGCAGTACGTC.

V and J are TRBV6-1 and TRBJ2-7; the D gene is possibly TRBD1 (6 bases). Trimming cost V 7 bases and J 4 bases, with 14 bases left between them. The CDR3 contains 13 residues. CDR1 and CDR2 (germline): MNHNS, SASEGT. Written as DNA, the CDR3 is TGTGCCAGCAAAAGGACAGAATTATACGAGCAGTACTTC. This codes for CASKRTELYEQYF.

This chain uses TRBV7-2 with TRBJ2-1; D possibly matches TRBD1 or TRBD2 (6 bases each). Germline assignment: CDR1 SGHTA and CDR2 FQGNSA. V lost 0 bases and J lost 3, with 9 bases in between. This CDR3 comprises 15 residues. CDR3 region: CASSLAGGYYNEQFF. DNA of the CDR3: TGTGCCAGCAGCTTAGCGGGGGGCTACTACAATGAGCAGTTCTTC.

In this sample, this clonotype turned up a few times. The junction departs from germline at one end; a sequencing error may be responsible. V gene TRBV28 combines with J gene TRBJ2-1; either TRBD1 or TRBD2 may fit D (6 bases each). CDR1 is MDHEN, CDR2 SYDVKM, per germline. The CDR3 is made up of 13 amino acids. The CDR3 spells CASSLRGTQPWAF. CDR3 nucleotides: TGTGCCAGCAGTTTAAGGGGGACTCAACCTTGGGCCTTC.

In its sample, this clonotype was seen many times. The genes are TRBV12-3 or TRBV12-4 and TRBJ1-4; 8 positions agree with TRBD1. This CDR3 comprises 13 residues. Losses at the gene ends were 6 bases for V and 8 bases for J; bases not matched to a gene: 5. The CDR3 DNA reads as TGTGCCAGCAGCCGGGACAGGACAGAAAAACTGTTTTTT. It yields the protein CASSRDRTEKLFF.

This clonotype was detected a few times. This chain joins TRBV15 and TRBJ2-1; tentative D call: TRBD2 (6 bases). Trimming cost V 0 bases and J 7 bases, with 13 bases left between them. The CDR3 is made up of 15 amino acids. CDR1 LNHNV and CDR2 YYDKDF come from the germline V gene (reference sequence). The CDR3 DNA follows: TGTGCCACCAGCAGAGATTTAGCGGTGGGGAATGAGCAGTTCTTC. It translates to CATSRDLAVGNEQFF.